The 18 T cell receptor beta chains reported below all come from one sample, sequenced in a study of cytomegalovirus exposure and HLA in healthy donors. PCR employed 60 Vbeta and 13 Jbeta primers. The table came from immunoSEQ multiplex PCR; TCRdb's copy has only in-frame clones and leaves some out. The data hold 90,000 to 150,000 clones, with 81% observed a single time. Input material: PBMCs. The receptor set was obtained from a middle-aged woman in good health and CMV-seronegative.

The genes are TRBV5-5 and TRBJ1-1, with D perhaps TRBD1 (6 bases). Trimming removed 2 bases at V and 6 bases at J, with 11 bases between. The CDR3 is made up of 13 amino acids. Germline loops: CDR1 SGHKS, CDR2 YYEKEE (reference sequence). In DNA form, the CDR3 reads TGTGCCAGCAGCTTCCAGGGGTGGGCTGAAGCTTTCTTT. Amino acid sequence: CASSFQGWAEAFF.

The gene calls are TRBV19 and TRBJ2-7, with TRBD1 identical over 11 bases. Trimming at V came to 3 bases and at J to 2 bases, leaving 3 bases not matched to a gene. The CDR3 spans 15 residues. Germline V gene sequence: CDR1 LNHDA, CDR2 SQIVND (reference sequence). The CDR3 DNA sequence: TGTGCCAGTAGTATTGCGGGACAGGGGGCCTACGAGCAGTACTTC. Translation gives CASSIAGQGAYEQYF.

This chain connects TRBV5-1 to TRBJ2-6; D is uncertain. CDR1 is SGHRS and CDR2 is YFSETQ in the germline V gene. V was cut by 4 bases and J by 0 bases, with 8 bases left in between. The CDR3 sequence is 15 residues long. The CDR3 DNA reads TGCGCCAGCAGCCCCAGATCCTCTGGGGCCAACGTCCTGACTTTC. It translates to CASSPRSSGANVLTF.

The chain carries TRBV5-6 and TRBJ2-1, with D hard to call. V lost 2 bases, J lost 8 bases, and 17 bases lay in between. Germline V gene data show CDR1 as SGHDT and CDR2 as YYEEEE. This CDR3 region has 15 residues. The CDR3 coding sequence is TGTGCCAGCAGCTTCCCTGGTATCACTACCGATGAGCAGTTCTTC. The encoded protein is CASSFPGITTDEQFF.

CDR3 coding DNA: TGTGCCAGCAGCCCAGACAGGGGGGCCACCGGGGAGCTGTTTTTT. This codes for CASSPDRGATGELFF. V usage is TRBV7-2 and J usage is TRBJ2-2, with 9 bases aligning to TRBD1. The germline gives CDR1 SGHTA, CDR2 FQGNSA. With V trimmed by 5 bases and J by 4 bases, 5 bases remained unmatched. CDR3 length: 15 amino acids.

This clone was seen only a few times. This chain links TRBV27 with TRBJ1-5, with 10 positions matching TRBD1. Per the germline V gene, CDR1 is MNHEY and CDR2 is SMNVEV (reference sequence). This CDR3 has 15 residues. Trimming at V came to 3 bases and at J to 4 bases, leaving 3 bases not matched to a gene. CDR3 DNA sequence: TGTGCCAGCAGTTTCGGGACAGGGGAAAATCAGCCCCAGCATTTT. It translates to CASSFGTGENQPQHF.

This chain uses TRBV7-9 with TRBJ2-5; 8 nucleotides line up with TRBD1. CDR1 SEHNR and CDR2 FQNEAQ come from the germline V gene (reference sequence). The CDR3 is 15 residues long. V lost 6 bases to trimming and J lost 5 bases; unmatched junction nucleotides: 11. CDR3 loop: CASRLTGQGGETQYF. DNA for the CDR3: TGTGCCAGCAGGTTAACCGGACAGGGCGGTGAGACCCAGTACTTC. The full variable domain, its missing parts supplied by reference TRBV7-9 and TRBJ2-5, is DTGVSQNPRHKITKRGQNVTFRCDPISEHNRLYWYRQTLGQGPEFLTYFQNEAQLEKSRLLSDRFSAERPKGSFSTLEIQRTEQGDSAMYLCASRLTGQGGETQYFGPGTRLLVL.

V is TRBV14 and J is TRBJ2-3; 10 positions agree with TRBD2. This CDR3 region has 17 residues. The V gene end was trimmed by 1 base and the J gene end by 2 bases; junction bases not matched to a gene: 6. In germline, CDR1 is SGHDN, CDR2 FVKESK. CDR3 sequence: CASSQVLAGPNTDTQYF. CDR3 bases: TGTGCCAGCAGCCAAGTACTAGCGGGGCCGAACACAGATACGCAGTATTTT.

The chain couples TRBV19 to TRBJ1-1; D not resolved. The CDR3 has 13 residues. Trimming stripped 5 bases from V and 1 base from J, with 8 bases between. CDR1 LNHDA and CDR2 SQIVND come from the germline V gene (reference sequence). The CDR3 reads CASSLTSNTEAFF. For the CDR3, the DNA is TGTGCCAGTAGTCTCACTTCGAACACTGAAGCTTTCTTT.

DNA for the CDR3: TGTGCCAGCAGCTCCTTAGCGGGGGGGCCCCACGAGCAGTACTTC. Protein product: CASSSLAGGPHEQYF. The gene calls are TRBV7-6 and TRBJ2-7; TRBD2 matches 11 bases. Germline lookup yields CDR1 SGHVS and CDR2 FNYEAQ. CDR3 length: 15 amino acids. The ends lost 4 bases at V and 5 bases at J; junction bases unmatched: 7.

To note about this clone: Sequence at one end of the junction differs from germline and may be a read error. The V call is TRBV7-2, the J call TRBJ2-5, with a tentative D call TRBD2 (5 bases). The germline gives CDR1 SGHTA, CDR2 FQGNSA. There are 15 residues in the CDR3. CDR3 in amino acids: CASNLGRGLQETQYF. CDR3 bases: TGTGCCAGCAACTTAGGTCGAGGACTCCAAGAGACCCAGTACTTC. Drawing the rest from reference TRBV7-2 and TRBJ2-5, the complete variable domain is GAGVSQSPSNKVTEKGKDVELRCDPISGHTALYWYRQSLGQGLEFLIYFQGNSAPDKSGLPSDRFSAERTGGSVSTLTIQRTQQEDSAVYLCASNLGRGLQETQYFGPGTRLLVL.

In its sample, this clone was seen a few times. The V call is TRBV7-9, the J call TRBJ1-5; 8 bases agree with TRBD1. CDR1 and CDR2 (germline): SEHNR, FQNEAQ (reference sequence). The CDR3 is made up of 14 amino acids. With 3 bases clipped from V and 7 bases from J, the junction kept 5 bases outside the gene matches. The CDR3 nucleotides are TGTGCCAGCAGCTTTGGACAGGGTTTCCAGCCCCAGCATTTT. Translated: CASSFGQGFQPQHF.

The chain employs TRBV19 and TRBJ1-2; D is possibly TRBD1 (5 bases). The CDR3 is made up of 13 amino acids. Per germline, CDR1 LNHDA and CDR2 SQIVND (reference sequence). V was clipped by 3 bases and J by 4 bases, with 9 bases between them. The DNA for the CDR3 is TGTGCCAGTAGTATCGGGGGGGTCTATGGCTACACCTTC. It translates to CASSIGGVYGYTF. Full variable domain (missing parts from reference TRBV19 and TRBJ1-2): DGGITQSPKYLFRKEGQNVTLSCEQNLNHDAMYWYRQDPGQGLRLIYYSQIVNDFQKGDIAEGYSVSREKKESFPLTVTSAQKNPTAFYLCASSIGGVYGYTFGSGTRLTVV.

As to this clone: Other DNA sequences in the sample encode the same CDR3. V gene TRBV5-6 combines with J gene TRBJ2-1; D remains unclear. The CDR3 is made up of 15 amino acids. Germline V gives CDR1 SGHDT, CDR2 YYEEEE. Trimming cost V 1 base and J 6 bases, with 14 bases left between them. The DNA for the CDR3 is TGTGCCAGCAGCTTGATTCCATTAGCAACCAATGAGCAGTTCTTC. It codes for CASSLIPLATNEQFF. The variable domain in full, with the rest retrieved from reference TRBV5-6 and TRBJ2-1, is DAGVTQSPTHLIKTRGQQVTLRCSPKSGHDTVSWYQQALGQGPQFIFQYYEEEERQRGNFPDRFSGHQFPNYSSELNVNALLLGDSALYLCASSLIPLATNEQFFGPGTRLTVL.

The chain employs TRBV11-2 and TRBJ2-1; 8 nucleotides align to TRBD1. The V gene end was trimmed by 4 bases and the J gene end by 7 bases; junction bases not matched to a gene: 12. Germline V gives CDR1 SGHAT, CDR2 FQNNGV. The CDR3 contains 16 residues. The CDR3 spells CASSSRATGVGNEQFF. DNA of the CDR3: TGTGCCAGCAGCTCAAGGGCGACAGGGGTGGGGAATGAGCAGTTCTTC. Filled out from reference TRBV11-2 and TRBJ2-1, the complete variable domain reads EAGVAQSPRYKIIEKRQSVAFWCNPISGHATLYWYQQILGQGPKLLIQFQNNGVVDDSQLPKDRFSAERLKGVDSTLKIQPAKLEDSAVYLCASSSRATGVGNEQFFGPGTRLTVL.

A single count supports this clone. The V and J genes are TRBV11-2 and TRBJ2-1, with D tentatively TRBD2 (5 bases). V shed 4 bases and J shed 5 bases, with 15 bases lying between them. CDR3 length: 15 residues. Germline V gene data show CDR1 as SGHAT and CDR2 as FQNNGV. The CDR3 loop is CASSWELKVDNEQFF. Written as DNA, the CDR3 is TGTGCCAGCAGCTGGGAGCTGAAAGTTGACAATGAGCAGTTCTTC.

The CDR3 spells CASSLAASGDYEQYF. CDR3 nucleotides: TGCGCCAGCAGCTTGGCGGCTAGCGGGGACTACGAGCAGTACTTC. This sequence joins TRBV5-1 and TRBJ2-7, with TRBD2 matching 9 bases. This CDR3 has 15 amino acids. V was pared by 0 bases and J by 3 bases, with 4 bases of the junction left unmatched. From germline, CDR1 is SGHRS and CDR2 YFSETQ.

This chain joins TRBV6-5 and TRBJ1-4, with a weak D call TRBD1 (6 bases). Trimming left V 5 bases short and J 4 bases short, with 11 bases between. Germline V gene sequence: CDR1 MNHEY, CDR2 SVGAGI. The CDR3 extends over 14 amino acids. CDR3 sequence: CASSAGVHNEKLFF. The CDR3 coding sequence is TGTGCCAGCAGTGCAGGGGTCCATAATGAAAAACTGTTTTTT.